The present T cell receptor beta chain was sequenced within a study of beta chain features in type 1 diabetes. V dropped 4 bases and J dropped 1; count of bases not matched to a gene: 8. The CDR3 contains 17 residues. CDR1 is MDHEN and CDR2 is SYDVKM in the germline V gene. General study points: In every one of the four CD4+ subsets, TCRB CDR3s were moderately but significantly shorter in Type 1 diabetes patients.

The isolated RNA, all of it, was reverse transcribed, so expressed TCRB transcripts were what got sequenced. Repertoires were generated with immunoSEQ multiplex PCR, while TCRdb's copy carries only in-frame clones and drops some. The data hold approximately 730,000 clones, with roughly 13% observed a single time. On this clone itself: Its target is unknown.

Input material: naive CD4+ T cells from blood. The V gene is TRBV28, the J gene TRBJ2-5; 11 bases are shared with TRBD2. The sequence was obtained from a young man with type 1 diabetes. The CDR3 reads CASSSPGLAASQETQYF. CDR3 sequence (DNA): TGTGCCAGCAGTTCCCCGGGACTAGCGGCCTCCCAAGAGACCCAGTACTTC. Based on the CDR3 plus reference TRBV28 and TRBJ2-5, the full variable domain is DVKVTQSSRYLVKRTGEKVFLECVQDMDHENMFWYRQDPGLGLRLIYFSYDVKMKEKGDIPEGYSVSREKKERFSLILESASTNQTSMYLCASSSPGLAASQETQYFGPGTRLLVL.